The 12 T cell receptor beta chains listed next were all sequenced from one sample in a study of human thymus T cells. Resections that were taken during corrective heart surgery supplied the thymus tissue. Data came from immunoSEQ multiplex PCR; TCRdb stores just in-frame clones and leaves some out. The sample records some 78,000 clones, just over 95% being singletons. Sequencing was performed on thymus tissue. The receptors come from a boy in the first two years of life with a congenital heart defect but otherwise immunologically healthy.

Only one count was recorded for this clone. The J gene is TRBJ1-2, the V gene TRBV28; TRBD1 is a possible D gene (6 bases). Germline assignment: CDR1 MDHEN and CDR2 SYDVKM. Trimming took off 2 bases at V and 7 bases at J, with 8 bases between the two ends. CDR3 length equals 12 residues. CDR3 DNA sequence: TGTGCCAGCAGTTTAAAGACAGGTGGCTACACCTTC. Its protein product is CASSLKTGGYTF.

Only one count was recorded for this clone. The V and J genes are TRBV6-1 and TRBJ1-3, with D possibly matching TRBD1 (5 bases). Germline values: CDR1 MNHNS, CDR2 SASEGT. This CDR3 contains 9 residues. V lost 9 bases, J lost 16 bases, and 13 bases lay in between. CDR3: CASCGTDYF. The CDR3 DNA reads TGTGCCAGTTGCGGGACGGACTATTTT.

The chain uses TRBV11-2 and TRBJ2-3; 7 nucleotides align to TRBD1. V lost 5 bases, J lost 0 bases, and 11 bases stayed unmatched. From germline, CDR1 is SGHAT and CDR2 FQNNGV. This CDR3 has 17 residues. For the CDR3, the DNA is TGTGCCAGCAGCCCCTTACAGGGGTCCCCTAGCACAGATACGCAGTATTTT. Its protein is CASSPLQGSPSTDTQYF.

The CDR3 DNA reads as TGTGCCAGTAGTATAAAGGGGGGCTCTAATCAGCCCCAGCATTTT. It translates to CASSIKGGSNQPQHF. The V and J genes are TRBV19 and TRBJ1-5, with a weak D call TRBD1 (6 bases). Trimming took off 2 bases at V and 4 bases at J, with 12 bases between the two ends. Germline V gene lookup returns CDR1 LNHDA and CDR2 SQIVND (reference sequence). This CDR3 is 15 amino acids long.

This sequence joins TRBV30 and TRBJ2-3; no definite D call. CDR1 and CDR2 from the germline V gene are GTSNPN and SVGIG (reference sequence). This CDR3 is 17 amino acids long. V was cut by 3 bases and J by 2 bases, with 21 bases left in between. This chain's CDR3 is CAWSPKGLIRFTDTQYF. The CDR3 DNA is TGTGCCTGGAGCCCCAAGGGTTTAATCCGCTTCACAGATACGCAGTATTTT.

The chain links TRBV5-5 to TRBJ1-5, with D hard to call. CDR1 is SGHKS, CDR2 YYEKEE, per germline (reference sequence). V was trimmed by 4 bases and J by 2 bases, leaving 7 bases between them. CDR3 size: 13 residues. For the CDR3, the DNA is TGTGCCAGCAGCGAGGACTGCAATCAGCCCCAGCATTTT. Amino acids: CASSEDCNQPQHF.

This rearrangement joins TRBV2 to TRBJ2-7; 9 nucleotides align to TRBD2. Germline loops: CDR1 SNHLY, CDR2 FYNNEI. The J segment lost 3 bases and the V segment lost 5 bases, leaving 11 bases of the junction unmatched. The CDR3 has 16 residues. CDR3 protein: CASSQGGGRDCYEQYF. The DNA for the CDR3 is TGTGCCAGCAGTCAAGGGGGCGGGAGGGATTGCTACGAGCAGTACTTC. The full variable domain, completed using reference TRBV2 and TRBJ2-7, is EPEVTQTPSHQVTQMGQEVILRCVPISNHLYFYWYRQILGQKVEFLVSFYNNEISEKSEIFDDQFSVERPDGSNFTLKIRSTKLEDSAMYFCASSQGGGRDCYEQYFGPGTRLTVT.

This clone was seen once. J is TRBJ2-5 and V is TRBV12-5; 7 bases match TRBD2. The germline V gene encodes CDR1 LGHNT and CDR2 FRNRAP. The V and J ends lost 9 bases and 2 bases, in that order; junction bases with no gene match: 15. There are 16 residues in the CDR3. CDR3 sequence (DNA): TGTGCTAGGCATCTCGGCGGGAGAGTAAGTCAAGAGACCCAGTACTTC. The encoded protein is CARHLGGRVSQETQYF.

The V call is TRBV9, the J call TRBJ2-1; a possible D gene is TRBD2 (5 bases). Trimming shortened V by 4 bases and J by 0 bases, and 17 bases separated the two germline ends. Germline loops: CDR1 SGDLS, CDR2 YYNGEE. The CDR3 runs to 17 residues. This CDR3 reads CASSPGLFQSSYNEQFF. The CDR3 DNA is TGTGCCAGCAGCCCTGGACTTTTTCAAAGCTCCTACAATGAGCAGTTCTTC.

V and J are TRBV4-1 and TRBJ2-5; TRBD2 matches 7 bases. The CDR3 has 14 residues. Per germline, CDR1 MGHRA and CDR2 YSYEKL. With 1 base clipped from V and 3 bases from J, the junction kept 2 bases outside the gene matches. CDR3 in DNA: TGCGCCAGCAGCCAAGCGGGGAGGGAAGAGACCCAGTACTTC. It encodes CASSQAGREETQYF.

The chain is built from TRBV28 and TRBJ1-2; D is ambiguous. CDR1 MDHEN and CDR2 SYDVKM come from the germline V gene. V lost 0 bases to trimming and J lost 3 bases, with 11 bases between them. The CDR3 covers 15 residues. The CDR3 loop reads CASSLWAPQYYGYTF. The CDR3 coding sequence is TGTGCCAGCAGTTTATGGGCCCCCCAATACTATGGCTACACCTTC.

The chain recombines TRBV6-4 with TRBJ1-2, with D maybe TRBD1 (5 bases). Trimming shortened V by 2 bases and J by 1 base, and 11 bases separated the two germline ends. Germline V gene data show CDR1 as MRHNA and CDR2 as SNTAGT. This CDR3 is built from 15 residues. CDR3 loop: CASSDGGGFNYGYTF. The CDR3 DNA is TGTGCCAGCAGTGACGGGGGGGGGTTTAACTATGGCTACACCTTC.